The 25 T cell receptor beta chains presented below share a single source sample, sequenced in a study of shared clonotypes between healthy human individuals. The assay was immunoSEQ multiplex PCR, and TCRdb's table has in-frame clones only and misses some. The sample has about 1.1 million clones, approximately 80% seen once; the top ten hold under 0.6%. The sample was memory CD4+ T cells from PBMCs. The subset was: CD45RA-negative fraction. The receptors stem from a man between 18 and 29 years old in good health. Some clones in this sample may be carry-over from other donors' samples.

The chain recombines TRBV4-1 with TRBJ1-1; tentatively, D is TRBD1 (6 bases). Germline V lookup: CDR1 MGHRA, CDR2 YSYEKL. The V and J ends lost 1 base and 1 base respectively, with 16 bases between them. There are 17 residues in the CDR3. The DNA of the CDR3 is TGCGCCAGCAGCCAAGGCCAGACAGGTCCCCAGAACACTGAAGCTTTCTTT. This sequence encodes CASSQGQTGPQNTEAFF.

This clone occurred a few times. This chain uses TRBV6-6 with TRBJ2-5; a weak D match, TRBD1 (6 bases). Trimming cost V 2 bases and J 5 bases, with 15 bases left between them. The germline V gene encodes CDR1 MNHNY and CDR2 SVGAGI (reference sequence). The CDR3 totals 15 residues. The CDR3 nucleotides are TGTGCCAGCAGTTACCACAGCCCAGGGGAGGAGACCCAGTACTTC. It is translated as CASSYHSPGEETQYF.

The chain recombines TRBV19 with TRBJ1-5, with TRBD1 matching over 7 bases. The CDR3 has 14 residues. V lost 0 bases to trimming and J lost 5 bases; unmatched junction nucleotides: 1. Germline V gives CDR1 LNHDA, CDR2 SQIVND (reference sequence). CDR3 DNA: TGTGCCAGTAGTATAGAAGGGGGCCATCAGCCCCAGCATTTT. This encodes CASSIEGGHQPQHF.

V usage is TRBV10-3 and J usage is TRBJ1-3; 7 bases are shared with TRBD1. The trim removed 6 bases at V and 0 bases at J, leaving 8 bases unmatched. Per the germline V gene, CDR1 is ENHRY and CDR2 is SYGVKD. The CDR3 is made up of 16 amino acids. CDR3 coding DNA: TGTGCCATCAGCCGACAGGGACTTAGCTCTGGAAACACCATATATTTT. Translated: CAISRQGLSSGNTIYF.

The rearrangement uses TRBV28 and TRBJ1-5; tentatively, D is TRBD1 (5 bases). Germline values: CDR1 MDHEN, CDR2 SYDVKM. CDR3 length: 16 amino acids. V lost 6 bases to trimming and J lost 5 bases, with 20 bases between them. In DNA form, the CDR3 reads TGTGCCAGCAGCTCAGGACTCAGGGATCGGGATCAGCCCCAGCATTTT. Translating gives CASSSGLRDRDQPQHF.

The rearrangement joins TRBV29-1 to TRBJ2-3; D not certain. CDR1 is SQVTM and CDR2 is ANQGSEA in the germline V gene. This CDR3 comprises 11 residues. V was cut by 6 bases and J by 5 bases, with 9 bases left in between. The CDR3 reads CSVRGLDTQYF. For the CDR3, the DNA is TGCAGCGTCAGAGGCCTAGATACGCAGTATTTT.

The chain carries TRBV29-1 and TRBJ2-7, with D hard to call. Germline CDR1 SQVTM, CDR2 ANQGSEA. The CDR3 extends over 11 amino acids. V was clipped by 6 bases and J by 7 bases, with 13 bases between them. DNA for the CDR3: TGCAGCGTCATAAGGGTTGGGGAGCAGTACTTC. This translates into CSVIRVGEQYF.

The V call is TRBV7-2, the J call TRBJ2-5, with 7 bases matching TRBD1. Per the germline V gene, CDR1 is SGHTA and CDR2 is FQGNSA. CDR3 length equals 13 residues. The trim removed 4 bases at V and 4 bases at J, leaving 3 bases unmatched. The CDR3 loop is CASSSRDRETQYF. The CDR3 coding sequence is TGTGCCAGCAGCTCCCGGGACAGAGAGACCCAGTACTTC.

The V and J genes are TRBV5-6 and TRBJ2-7, with D uncertain. The V end was cut by 0 bases, the J end by 6 bases, with 4 bases between. The CDR3 sequence is 11 residues long. Germline CDR1 SGHDT, CDR2 YYEEEE. The CDR3 loop reads CASSLASEQYF. CDR3 nucleotide sequence: TGTGCCAGCAGCTTGGCGTCCGAGCAGTACTTC.

V gene TRBV6-1 combines with J gene TRBJ2-7; D may correspond to TRBD1 or TRBD2 (5 bases each). Germline values: CDR1 MNHNS, CDR2 SASEGT. The CDR3 totals 14 residues. Trimming cost V 1 base and J 2 bases, with 9 bases left between them. This chain's CDR3 is CASSEVGTTYEQYF. DNA of the CDR3: TGTGCCAGCAGTGAAGTCGGGACGACCTACGAGCAGTACTTC.

Only a few counts were recorded for this clone. The gene calls are TRBV6-1 and TRBJ2-5; TRBD2 matches 9 bases. The CDR3 loop spans 16 amino acids. V shed 1 base and J 7 bases; nucleotides not matched to a gene: 10. CDR1 and CDR2 from the germline V gene are MNHNS and SASEGT. CDR3 loop: CASSEEAGGSKGTQYF. The CDR3 nucleotides are TGTGCCAGCAGTGAAGAGGCGGGAGGGTCTAAGGGGACCCAGTACTTC.

In DNA form, the CDR3 reads TGTGCCAGCTCACCAAGGACTAGCGGGGTCGGGGGGACCCAGTACTTC. It specifies CASSPRTSGVGGTQYF. V gene TRBV18 combines with J gene TRBJ2-5; 12 bases align to TRBD2. In germline, CDR1 is KGHSH, CDR2 LQKENI. The CDR3 totals 16 residues. After removal of 2 bases from V and 7 bases from J, the junction contained 8 bases not matched to a gene.

The chain employs TRBV28 and TRBJ1-2, with D uncertain. Trimming cost V 7 bases and J 1 base, with 7 bases left between them. Germline assignment: CDR1 MDHEN and CDR2 SYDVKM. This CDR3 has 12 residues. The CDR3 DNA reads as TGTGCCAGCATGCGGTTTAACTATGGCTACACCTTC. Protein product: CASMRFNYGYTF.

The chain combines TRBV28 with TRBJ1-2; perhaps TRBD1 as D (6 bases). This CDR3 has 16 residues. Germline lookup yields CDR1 MDHEN and CDR2 SYDVKM. The V end was cut by 6 bases, the J end by 4 bases, with 21 bases between. Here the CDR3 DNA reads TGTGCCAGCAGACGACAGGAGATTTTATGGGCCTATGGCTACACCTTC. Translation: CASRRQEILWAYGYTF.

The V call is TRBV19, the J call TRBJ1-4; TRBD1 is a possible D gene (6 bases). The CDR3 has 14 residues. V was shortened by 1 base and J by 4 bases, with 7 bases between the two germline ends. Germline values: CDR1 LNHDA, CDR2 SQIVND (reference sequence). The CDR3 DNA reads TGTGCCAGTAGTATAGCCAGGGGTAATGAAAAACTGTTTTTT. It yields the protein CASSIARGNEKLFF.

V gene TRBV5-6 combines with J gene TRBJ1-2; D ambiguous. The germline gives CDR1 SGHDT, CDR2 YYEEEE. The CDR3 covers 13 residues. The V end was cut by 3 bases, the J end by 6 bases, with 12 bases between. DNA of the CDR3: TGTGCCAGCAGCTCGGGCGTTGAGGATGGCTACACCTTC. This sequence encodes CASSSGVEDGYTF. Full variable domain (outside the CDR3, taken from reference TRBV5-6 and TRBJ1-2): DAGVTQSPTHLIKTRGQQVTLRCSPKSGHDTVSWYQQALGQGPQFIFQYYEEEERQRGNFPDRFSGHQFPNYSSELNVNALLLGDSALYLCASSSGVEDGYTFGSGTRLTVV.

The V gene is TRBV9, the J gene TRBJ2-1; 8 bases match TRBD2. Trimming removed 2 bases from V and 6 bases from J; junction bases left unmatched: 13. This CDR3 has 17 amino acids. Germline assignment: CDR1 SGDLS and CDR2 YYNGEE. The chain's CDR3 is CASSVSGAGDLGNEQFF. The DNA for the CDR3 is TGTGCCAGCAGCGTTTCGGGAGCGGGAGACCTTGGCAATGAGCAGTTCTTC.

Points on this clone: At the DNA level, this CDR3 is encoded by other sequences in the same sample as well. This chain connects TRBV7-2 to TRBJ2-1; the match to TRBD2 covers 10 bases. Unmatched junction bases numbered 1, after V lost 5 bases and J lost 0 bases. Germline-derived CDR1 and CDR2 are SGHTA and FQGNSA. This CDR3 spans 15 amino acids. The CDR3 DNA is TGTGCCAGCAGCCGGACTAGCGGCTCCTACAATGAGCAGTTCTTC. This codes for CASSRTSGSYNEQFF.

The V and J genes are TRBV5-6 and TRBJ2-5; D tentatively fits TRBD1 or TRBD2 (6 bases each). Trimming took off 2 bases at V and 1 base at J, with 15 bases between the two ends. Germline loops: CDR1 SGHDT, CDR2 YYEEEE. CDR3 length: 16 residues. This CDR3 reads CASSLERGAIQETQYF. CDR3 nucleotides: TGTGCCAGCAGCTTAGAAAGGGGGGCTATCCAAGAGACCCAGTACTTC.

This clone was counted a few times. The chain has TRBV7-9 and TRBJ1-2; TRBD1 is a possible D gene (6 bases). Germline CDR1 and CDR2: SEHNR and FQNEAQ (reference sequence). V lost 0 bases, J lost 7 bases, and 18 bases lay in between. This CDR3 is built from 16 residues. CDR3 in DNA: TGTGCCAGCAGCTTAGCGTCAAGGCGGACAGAAGCTGGCTACACCTTC. The encoded protein is CASSLASRRTEAGYTF.

This chain uses TRBV9 with TRBJ2-2, with TRBD1 matching 11 bases. The CDR3 has 16 amino acids. Trimming took 0 bases from V and 6 from J; bases not matched to a gene: 4. Germline CDR1 and CDR2: SGDLS and YYNGEE. The CDR3 bases are TGTGCCAGCAGCGTAGCCGGGACAGGGGGTCCCGGGGAGCTGTTTTTT. This gives the protein CASSVAGTGGPGELFF.

As to this clone: A junction end diverges from the germline sequence, so it may reflect a read error. V usage is TRBV11-2 and J usage is TRBJ1-1, with 7 nucleotides matching TRBD1. The CDR3 runs to 12 residues. Germline V gene sequence: CDR1 SGHAT, CDR2 FQNNGV. The CDR3 sequence: CATSRGNTEAFF. The CDR3 DNA sequence: TGTGCCACCAGCAGGGGGAATACTGAAGCTTTCTTT. The entire variable domain, with the rest obtained from reference TRBV11-2 and TRBJ1-1, is as follows: EAGVAQSPRYKIIEKRQSVAFWCNPISGHATLYWYQQILGQGPKLLIQFQNNGVVDDSQLPKDRFSAERLKGVDSTLKIQPAKLEDSAVYLCATSRGNTEAFFGQGTRLTVV.

The chain recombines TRBV5-4 with TRBJ2-5; 8 bases match TRBD1. This CDR3 contains 14 residues. V shed 4 bases, J shed 4 bases, and the junction held 6 bases outside the gene matches. Germline CDR1 and CDR2: SGHNT and YYREEE (reference sequence). CDR3 DNA sequence: TGTGCCAGCAGCGGGCAGACAGGGGTAGAGACCCAGTACTTC. Translating it yields CASSGQTGVETQYF.

This sequence joins TRBV28 and TRBJ2-3; 7 bases match TRBD1. Trimming cost V 6 bases and J 4 bases; bases outside gene matches: 13. The CDR3 contains 16 residues. The germline gives CDR1 MDHEN, CDR2 SYDVKM. The CDR3: CASSLSMTQGADTQYF. CDR3 coding DNA: TGTGCCAGCAGCCTATCGATGACCCAGGGGGCAGATACGCAGTATTTT.

This sequence joins TRBV10-3 and TRBJ1-5, with D unresolved. The germline CDR1 and CDR2 sequences are ENHRY and SYGVKD. The CDR3 has 14 residues. V lost 2 bases to trimming and J lost 1 base, with 6 bases between them. CDR3 region: CAISEPGSNQPQHF. CDR3 bases: TGTGCCATCAGTGAGCCCGGGAGCAATCAGCCCCAGCATTTT.